The clone carrying this T cell receptor (beta chain) was observed at least ten times. The length of the CDR3 is 16 residues. Trimming at V came to 4 bases and at J to 4 bases, leaving 12 bases not matched to a gene. Germline-derived CDR1 and CDR2 are SGHTA and FQGNSA. These data belong to a study of Graves' ophthalmopathy and Graves' hyperthyroidism. From RNA, the CDR3 regions of TCR beta chains were amplified and sequenced. Second-round multiplex PCR came after a first-round RT-PCR that employed HTBI primers. Each CDR3 protein gets one entry after TCRdb re-called the multiplex PCR reads with MiXCR. The table lists around 1,200,000 distinct CDR3 sequences, 35% to 40% of them singletons, with 11% in the top ten.

Sequenced: peripheral blood or thyroid tissue (not recorded which). The receptor's source is an adult man with Graves' hyperthyroidism. The chain carries TRBV7-2 and TRBJ2-7; 8 bases map to TRBD2. CDR3 residues: CASSSRSRSGSYEQYF. Here the CDR3 DNA reads TGTGCCAGCAGCTCCCGCTCGAGAAGCGGGAGTTACGAGCAGTACTTC.